This TCR beta chain derives from a study of cytomegalovirus exposure and HLA in healthy donors. About the research overall: In an earlier analysis, some 110 million unique TCR beta sequences were found from 150 million to 200 million T cells. Whole-study findings and limits: A few V segments could not be told apart, such as TRBV6-2 and TRBV6-3, and were left out. An assumption of roughly uniform sequencing depth across donors underlay the presence/absence analyses.

Use of 60 Vbeta and 13 Jbeta primers characterized the PCR. TCRdb's table, derived via immunoSEQ multiplex PCR, lists solely in-frame clones and lacks some. The table records tens of thousands of clones, around nine tenths of them present only once. In germline, CDR1 is LNHDA, CDR2 SQIVND (reference sequence). Trimming took 5 bases from V and 6 from J; bases not matched to a gene: 8. The CDR3 is 15 residues long. As regards this clone: The antigen remains unidentified.

Donors consisted of healthy bone marrow donors. This TCR was recovered from a man between 25 and 39 years old in good health and CMV-seropositive. The genes are TRBV19 and TRBJ1-5; the match to TRBD1 covers 9 bases. Sequenced material: PBMCs. The CDR3 coding sequence is TGTGCCAGTAGTCCCTGGACAGGGGAGGGTCAGCCCCAGCATTTT. Translated: CASSPWTGEGQPQHF.